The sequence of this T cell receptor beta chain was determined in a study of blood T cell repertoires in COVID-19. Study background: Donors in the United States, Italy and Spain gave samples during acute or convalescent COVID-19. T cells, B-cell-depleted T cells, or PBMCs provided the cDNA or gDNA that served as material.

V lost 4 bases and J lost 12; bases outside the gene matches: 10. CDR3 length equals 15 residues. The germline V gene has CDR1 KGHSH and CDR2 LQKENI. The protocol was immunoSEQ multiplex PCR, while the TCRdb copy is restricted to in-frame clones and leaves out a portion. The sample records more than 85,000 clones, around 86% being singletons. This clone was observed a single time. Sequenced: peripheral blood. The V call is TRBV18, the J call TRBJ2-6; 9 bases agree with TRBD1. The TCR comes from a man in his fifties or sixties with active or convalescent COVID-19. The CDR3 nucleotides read TGTGCCAGCTCACTTGGACAGGGGTCTCAGGGCGTCCTGACTTTC. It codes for CASSLGQGSQGVLTF.